The clone carrying this T cell receptor beta chain was detected once. The entry originates in a study of shared clonotypes between healthy human individuals. In germline, CDR1 is MNHNS, CDR2 SASEGT. Trimming shortened V by 1 base and J by 0 bases, and 7 bases separated the two germline ends. The CDR3 contains 15 residues. It was at deep level that the assay was run. TCRdb keeps only in-frame clones here, not all; method: immunoSEQ multiplex PCR. The table shows about 490,000 clones, with around 78% occurring only once. This receptor was taken from a middle-aged woman in good health. Some clones in this sample may be carry-over from other donors' samples. Sequencing input: PBMCs. V usage is TRBV6-1 and J usage is TRBJ2-4; the D call may be TRBD1 or TRBD2 (5 bases each). Here the CDR3 reads CASSEGGVAKNIQYF. The CDR3 DNA sequence: TGTGCCAGCAGTGAAGGAGGGGTAGCCAAAAACATTCAGTACTTC.